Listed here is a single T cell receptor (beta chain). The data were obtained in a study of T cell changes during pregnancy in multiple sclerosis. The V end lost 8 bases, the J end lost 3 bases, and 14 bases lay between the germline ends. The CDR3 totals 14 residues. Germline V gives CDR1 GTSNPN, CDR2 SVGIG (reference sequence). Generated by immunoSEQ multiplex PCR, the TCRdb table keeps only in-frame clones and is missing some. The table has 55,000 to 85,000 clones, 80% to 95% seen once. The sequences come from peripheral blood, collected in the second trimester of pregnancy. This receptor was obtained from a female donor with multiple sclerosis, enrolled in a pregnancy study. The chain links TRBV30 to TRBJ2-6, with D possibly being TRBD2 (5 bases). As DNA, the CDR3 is TGTGCCCTTCCGCTCGGGGTTGGGGCCAACGTCCTGACTTTC. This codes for CALPLGVGANVLTF.